This TCR beta chain was sequenced for a study of identical twins. General study results and limits: The authors noted that invariant MAIT and iNKT cells could partly confound zero-insertion analyses. Surplus twin overlap in beta out-of-frame sequences was less pronounced. Within monozygotic twins, out-of-frame TCR alpha sharing was underestimated by the models.

This CDR3 has 13 residues. Per germline, CDR1 SGHDT and CDR2 YYEEEE. Trimming removed 4 bases from V and 6 bases from J; junction bases left unmatched: 3. From the 5' RACE reads, TCRdb called clonotypes with MiXCR, one entry per CDR3 protein. Counted here are around 510,000 distinct CDR3 sequences, roughly an eighth occurring once; the ten biggest clones make up about 0.94%. In its sample, this clonotype was seen many times. What it recognizes is unknown. These data also featured in a second study, about yellow fever vaccine responses in identical twins.

The sequencing input was CD4+ T cells sorted from blood. This clonotype was sampled from a woman aged 18-35 years in good health. The chain links TRBV5-6 to TRBJ2-1; 8 bases are a match to TRBD1. The CDR3 loop reads CASSPTGVNEQFF. In DNA, the CDR3 is TGTGCCAGCAGCCCGACAGGGGTCAATGAGCAGTTCTTC.